The source of this T cell receptor (beta chain) is a study of CD8 T cells in Susac syndrome. Study as a whole: Patients with Susac syndrome, at blood draw, were therapy-naive, on corticosteroids, or on intravenous immunoglobulin alone. Study-level points and caveats: The authors found about 17 Susac-specific public clones in total CD8+ repertoires and roughly five in CD8+ TEMRA repertoires.

The CDR3 is made up of 15 amino acids. Trimming removed 0 bases from V and 8 bases from J; junction bases left unmatched: 4. CDR1 and CDR2 from the germline V gene are MNHNY and SVGAGI (reference sequence). RNA, at about 0.45 to 1 ug, was reverse transcribed with random hexamers. Coverage of TCR beta CDR3 amplification by immunoSEQ multiplex PCR extended to 54 Vbeta and 13 Jbeta. TCRdb redid the calling of the immunoSEQ multiplex PCR reads with MiXCR, one entry per CDR3 protein. The sample has roughly 190,000 distinct CDR3 sequences, around 95% seen once. About this clonotype itself: Its antigen is unidentified.

The sequence was collected from a human donor with Susac syndrome. The V and J genes are TRBV6-6 and TRBJ2-1, with 10 bases lining up with TRBD2. Material for sequencing was CD8+ T cells from PBMCs. The CDR3 is CASSYSSSGSHEQFF. Here the CDR3 DNA reads TGTGCCAGCAGTTACTCGTCTAGCGGGAGCCATGAGCAGTTCTTC.